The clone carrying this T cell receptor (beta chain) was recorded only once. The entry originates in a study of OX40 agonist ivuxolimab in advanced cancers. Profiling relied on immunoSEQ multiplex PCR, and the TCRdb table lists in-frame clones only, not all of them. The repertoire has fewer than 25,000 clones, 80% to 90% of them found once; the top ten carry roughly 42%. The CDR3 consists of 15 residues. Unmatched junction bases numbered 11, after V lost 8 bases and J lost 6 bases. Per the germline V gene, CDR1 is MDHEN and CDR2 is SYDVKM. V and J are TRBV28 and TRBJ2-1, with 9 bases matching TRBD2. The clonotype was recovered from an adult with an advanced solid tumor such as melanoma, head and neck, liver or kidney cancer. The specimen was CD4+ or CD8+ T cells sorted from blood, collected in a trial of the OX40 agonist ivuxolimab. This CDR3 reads CASDRAGGPLNEQFF. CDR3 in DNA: TGTGCCAGCGATAGGGCGGGAGGGCCTCTCAATGAGCAGTTCTTC.